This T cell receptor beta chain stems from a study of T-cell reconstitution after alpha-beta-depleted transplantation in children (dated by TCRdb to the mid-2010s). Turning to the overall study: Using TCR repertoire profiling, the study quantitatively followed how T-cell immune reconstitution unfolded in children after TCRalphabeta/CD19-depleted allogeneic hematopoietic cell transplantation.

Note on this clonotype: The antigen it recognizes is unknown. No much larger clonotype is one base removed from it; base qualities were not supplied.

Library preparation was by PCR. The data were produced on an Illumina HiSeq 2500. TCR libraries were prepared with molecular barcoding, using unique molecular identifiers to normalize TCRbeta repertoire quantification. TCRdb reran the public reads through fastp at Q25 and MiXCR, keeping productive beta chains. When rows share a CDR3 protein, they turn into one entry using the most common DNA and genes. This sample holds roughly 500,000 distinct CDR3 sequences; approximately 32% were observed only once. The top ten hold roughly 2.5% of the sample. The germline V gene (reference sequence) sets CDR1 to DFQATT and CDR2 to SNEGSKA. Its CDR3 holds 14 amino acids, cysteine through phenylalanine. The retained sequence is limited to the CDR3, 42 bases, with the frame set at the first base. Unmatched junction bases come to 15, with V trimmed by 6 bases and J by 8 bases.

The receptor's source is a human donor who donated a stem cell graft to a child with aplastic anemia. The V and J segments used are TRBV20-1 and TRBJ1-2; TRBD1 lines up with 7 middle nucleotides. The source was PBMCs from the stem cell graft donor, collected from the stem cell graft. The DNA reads TGCAGTGCCACGTACGGACAGGCATACGGGGGCTACACCTTC. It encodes CSATYGQAYGGYTF.